This is a list of T cell receptor beta chains from one sample in a study of regulatory T cells in long-lasting Graves disease. TCRdb passed the multiplex PCR reads through MiXCR, listing each CDR3 protein once. The data show roughly 430,000 distinct CDR3 sequences, with around 15% seen just once and approximately 11% held by the top ten. A further study also used this sample, focusing on T cells in Graves' hyperthyroidism and ophthalmopathy.

Here the sequenced sample was peripheral blood mononuclear cells (PBMCs), taken at new diagnosis, from a patient treated with antithyroid drugs. Receptors originate from a woman in her twenties or thirties with Graves disease. CDR3s include the opening cysteine and the closing phenylalanine or tryptophan. D genes are given only for firm matches. The listing skips clone size in some rows; elsewhere it reads once, few, many or a size class.

J gene,clone size,D gene,V gene,CDR3 DNA,CDR3 protein
TRBJ2-1,many,TRBD2,TRBV27,TGTGCCAGCACTCCGAGACCTGCGGGAGCGAATGAGCAGTTCTTC,CASTPRPAGANEQFF
TRBJ2-1,-,-,TRBV7-2,TGCGCCAGCAGCCAAGATATCGACAGTCTCTCATCCTACAATGAGCAGTTCTTC,CASSQDIDSLSSYNEQFF
TRBJ2-4,many,-,TRBV19,TGTGCCAGTAGTAGAACAAGCCGAGGGGACATTCAGTACTTC,CASSRTSRGDIQYF
TRBJ1-5,-,-,TRBV28,TGTGCCAGCAGTTCGTCGGGATTTTATCAGCCCCAGCATTTT,CASSSSGFYQPQHF
TRBJ1-1,-,-,TRBV4-1,TGCGCCAGCAGCCAAGATCCCGGGGGGGTGGCTGAAGCTTTCTTT,CASSQDPGGVAEAFF
TRBJ2-5,many,TRBD2,TRBV28,TGTGCCAGCAGCAAAGCCGGGACTAGAGAAGAGACCCAGTACTTC,CASSKAGTREETQYF
TRBJ2-1,many,TRBD2,TRBV30,TGTGCCGCCGATAGCGGGAGGGGGTACAATGAGCAGTTCTTC,CAADSGRGYNEQFF
TRBJ1-3,many,-,TRBV7-2,TGTGCCAGCAGCTTAGGGGTCGCCGGAAACACCATATATTTT,CASSLGVAGNTIYF
TRBJ1-1,many,TRBD1,TRBV28,TGTGCCAGCAGTTCCGGGACAGCAATGAACACTGAAGCTTTCTTT,CASSSGTAMNTEAFF
TRBJ2-2,few,TRBD2,TRBV4-1,TGCGCCAGCAGCCAAGGCCCTGCGGGGGTTGGCACCGGGGAGCTGTTTTTT,CASSQGPAGVGTGELFF
TRBJ2-3,many,-,TRBV7-9,TGTGCCAGCAGCTTTCAGGGGATTGATGATACGCAGTATTTT,CASSFQGIDDTQYF
TRBJ2-1,many,TRBD2,TRBV6-5,TGTGCCAGCAGTTACGGCGGGAGTGGGTCCTACAATGAGCAGTTCTTC,CASSYGGSGSYNEQFF
TRBJ2-7,many,-,TRBV6-2/TRBV6-3,TGTGCCAGCAGTTACTCGACGGGCTTGATCTACGAGCAGTACTTC,CASSYSTGLIYEQYF
TRBJ2-1,-,-,TRBV6-1,TGTGCCAGCAGCCCAGGGGACACCCCCAATGAGCAGTTCTTC,CASSPGDTPNEQFF
TRBJ2-6,-,-,TRBV6-1,TGTGCCAGCAGAACACCTTCAGCCCTCTCTGGGGCCAACGTCCTGACTTTC,CASRTPSALSGANVLTF
TRBJ2-3,-,-,TRBV6-4,TGTGCCAGCAGTGAGCAGGCCACAGATACGCAGTATTTT,CASSEQATDTQYF
TRBJ2-3,many,TRBD2,TRBV20-1,TGCAGTGCTTCATCTAGCGGGAGGGCGGGGATCACAGATACGCAGTATTTT,CSASSSGRAGITDTQYF
TRBJ2-1,many,TRBD1,TRBV10-3,TGTGCCATCAGTTTCTCGGGACAGTACAATGAGCAGTTCTTC,CAISFSGQYNEQFF
TRBJ2-6,many,-,TRBV7-2,TGTGCCAGCAGCACAAGGAGTGCTGGGGCCAACGTCCTGACTTTC,CASSTRSAGANVLTF
TRBJ2-3,-,-,TRBV20-1,TGCAGTGCTAGTACTAGAGGGTTCACAGATACGCAGTATTTT,CSASTRGFTDTQYF
TRBJ1-1,few,-,TRBV29-1,TGCAGCGTTGGTCCGGGAAGGAACACTGAAGCTTTCTTT,CSVGPGRNTEAFF
TRBJ1-2,-,TRBD1,TRBV27,TGTGCCACCCAAATAGGGGGCGGCTACACCTTC,CATQIGGGYTF
TRBJ2-7,many,TRBD2,TRBV6-1,TGTGCCAGCAGCCGGTTGGCGGGAGTCCCCTACGAGCAGTACTTC,CASSRLAGVPYEQYF
TRBJ2-1,-,TRBD2,TRBV7-9,TGTGCCAGCAGCTGGGAGGGCCGAGCCTACAATGAGCAGTTCTTC,CASSWEGRAYNEQFF
TRBJ1-5,few,-,TRBV6-2/TRBV6-3,TGTGCCAGCAGTTACAAGGGGAGCAATCAGCCCCAGCATTTT,CASSYKGSNQPQHF
TRBJ1-1,many,TRBD1,TRBV3-1,TGTGCCAGCAGCCTCCGGACAGGTTTAACTGAAGCTTTCTTT,CASSLRTGLTEAFF
TRBJ2-1,-,TRBD2,TRBV6-1,TGTGCCAGCAGTGAAGTTTCGGGAGGGCTAGCGGGAATGCAGTTCTTC,CASSEVSGGLAGMQFF
TRBJ1-2,-,TRBD1,TRBV20-1,TGCAGTGCTAGAGATCACAGGGGTGGCTACACCTTC,CSARDHRGGYTF
TRBJ2-3,-,TRBD2,TRBV11-2,TGTGCCAGCAGCGTTTTTACTAGCGGGAGGAGGTCAGATACGCAGTATTTT,CASSVFTSGRRSDTQYF
TRBJ2-7,many,-,TRBV28,TGTGCCAGCAGTTTAACCCCTCATGGAGGGAACGAGCAGTACTTC,CASSLTPHGGNEQYF
TRBJ2-1,many,TRBD2,TRBV28,TGTGCCAGCAGTGGACTAGCGGGAGGTTGGGACAATGAGCAGTTCTTC,CASSGLAGGWDNEQFF
TRBJ2-1,many,TRBD1,TRBV12-3/TRBV12-4,TGTGCCAGCAGTCCTACAGGGGATGAGTACAATGAGCAGTTCTTC,CASSPTGDEYNEQFF
TRBJ1-4,many,-,TRBV7-3,TGTGCCAGCAGCATCGTCTTGGGCTCTTGGGGTGAAAAACTGTTTTTT,CASSIVLGSWGEKLFF
TRBJ1-2,many,-,TRBV5-6,TGTGCCAGCAGCTTGGAAAGGGTACATGGCTACACCTTC,CASSLERVHGYTF
TRBJ2-1,few,TRBD1,TRBV20-1,TGCAGTGCTAGAAAAACAGGGGACTCCTACAATGAGCAGTTCTTC,CSARKTGDSYNEQFF
TRBJ2-7,few,TRBD1,TRBV7-9,TGTGCCAGCAGCTTATTTCAGGGGGTTGGTGAGCAGTACTTC,CASSLFQGVGEQYF